Below, 15 T cell receptor beta chains from the same sample are listed, as sequenced in a study of beta chain features in type 1 diabetes. The study reverse transcribed the entire isolated RNA, so it sequenced expressed TCRB transcripts. TCRdb keeps only in-frame clones here, not all; method: immunoSEQ multiplex PCR. Seen here are around 340,000 clones, around 19% observed once, and the top ten hold under 0.055%. Sequencing input: naive CD4+ T cells from blood. Receptor source: a woman younger than 35 in good health.

This sequence joins TRBV2 and TRBJ2-7; TRBD2 matches 13 bases. The V gene end was trimmed by 11 bases and the J gene end by 6 bases; junction bases not matched to a gene: 7. The CDR3 runs to 13 residues. CDR1 is SNHLY, CDR2 FYNNEI, per germline. CDR3 coding DNA: TGTGCCGGAGGACTAGCGGGAGTGGGCGAGCAGTACTTC. Translating it yields CAGGLAGVGEQYF. Variable domain in full (rest from reference TRBV2 and TRBJ2-7): EPEVTQTPSHQVTQMGQEVILRCVPISNHLYFYWYRQILGQKVEFLVSFYNNEISEKSEIFDDQFSVERPDGSNFTLKIRSTKLEDSAMYFCAGGLAGVGEQYFGPGTRLTVT.

This rearrangement joins TRBV5-4 to TRBJ2-2; tentatively, D is TRBD1 (8 bases). The germline V and J ends were trimmed by 4 bases and 1 base, with 14 bases remaining between them. Germline-derived CDR1 and CDR2 are SGHNT and YYREEE (reference sequence). The CDR3 covers 16 residues. The CDR3 sequence: CASSVNRGGNTGELFF. In DNA, the CDR3 is TGTGCCAGCAGCGTCAACAGGGGGGGGAACACCGGGGAGCTGTTTTTT.

The V gene is TRBV18, the J gene TRBJ2-7; 7 nucleotides align to TRBD2. J lost 0 bases, V lost 6 bases, and 14 bases had no gene match. The CDR3 consists of 17 residues. Germline V gene lookup returns CDR1 KGHSH and CDR2 LQKENI. CDR3 loop: CASSRYSGTGGSYEQYF. In DNA, the CDR3 is TGTGCCAGCTCCCGATATTCCGGGACGGGGGGCTCCTACGAGCAGTACTTC.

Only a few counts were recorded for this clone. V gene TRBV11-2 combines with J gene TRBJ2-7, with a weak D call TRBD2 (5 bases). Trimming shortened V by 1 base and J by 3 bases, and 13 bases separated the two germline ends. Germline V gives CDR1 SGHAT, CDR2 FQNNGV. The CDR3 has 15 amino acids. CDR3 amino acids: CASSLVSEGSYEQYF. In nucleotides, the CDR3 is TGTGCCAGCAGCTTAGTTTCAGAGGGTAGCTACGAGCAGTACTTC.

V and J are TRBV5-1 and TRBJ2-1, with 11 bases that match TRBD2. Germline assignment: CDR1 SGHRS and CDR2 YFSETQ. There are 14 residues in the CDR3. V lost 3 bases and J lost 10; bases outside the gene matches: 6. DNA of the CDR3: TGCGCCAGCAGCTCAGGGACTAGCGGCACGGAGCAGTTCTTC. Its protein is CASSSGTSGTEQFF. The full variable domain, rest sourced from reference TRBV5-1 and TRBJ2-1, is KAGVTQTPRYLIKTRGQQVTLSCSPISGHRSVSWYQQTPGQGLQFLFEYFSETQRNKGNFPGRFSGRQFSNSRSEMNVSTLELGDSALYLCASSSGTSGTEQFFGPGTRLTVL.

Turning to this clone: Other DNA sequences in the sample encode the same CDR3. The rearrangement links TRBV28 to TRBJ2-7; D may be TRBD2 (5 bases). The germline V gene has CDR1 MDHEN and CDR2 SYDVKM. This CDR3 has 12 residues. V dropped 6 bases and J dropped 0 bases, with 6 bases sitting between them. DNA of the CDR3: TGTGCCAGCAGCACTAGCTCCTACGAGCAGTACTTC. Its translation: CASSTSSYEQYF.

A few counts support this clone. The chain employs TRBV6-6 and TRBJ2-1, with 10 bases fitting TRBD2. Germline lookup yields CDR1 MNHNY and CDR2 SVGAGI (reference sequence). Germline trimming cut 8 bases from V and 14 bases from J; bases unmatched to any gene: 12. This CDR3 region has 13 residues. CDR3: CASRDFSGRGEFF. The CDR3 nucleotides are TGTGCCAGCCGGGATTTCAGCGGGAGGGGCGAGTTCTTC.

The chain has TRBV30 and TRBJ1-4; tentatively, D is TRBD1 (5 bases). The CDR3 consists of 13 residues. CDR1 and CDR2 (germline): GTSNPN, SVGIG (reference sequence). V was clipped by 2 bases and J by 11 bases, with 15 bases between them. This CDR3 is CAWSLGGVKKLFF. CDR3 in DNA: TGTGCCTGGAGTTTGGGGGGTGTGAAGAAACTGTTTTTT.

The rearrangement uses TRBV30 and TRBJ2-7; 8 bases are shared with TRBD1. The CDR3 covers 17 residues. The trim removed 5 bases at V and 2 bases at J, leaving 17 bases unmatched. The germline CDR1 and CDR2 sequences are GTSNPN and SVGIG (reference sequence). The CDR3 DNA is TGTGCCTGGGGGAGTTCCCCGGACAGGGAACTGACCTACGAGCAGTACTTC. Protein sequence: CAWGSSPDRELTYEQYF.

The genes are TRBV9 and TRBJ2-1; a weak D match, TRBD2 (5 bases). This CDR3 region has 15 residues. V lost 0 bases and J 10 bases, leaving 17 bases between the germline ends. CDR1 and CDR2 (germline): SGDLS, YYNGEE. The CDR3 coding sequence is TGTGCCAGCAGCGTAGACCCAAGGGCGGGCAGGGAGCAGTTCTTC. Encoded protein: CASSVDPRAGREQFF.

This clone showed up just a few times. V usage is TRBV19 and J usage is TRBJ1-6; D uncertain. The CDR3 length is 13 residues. The V end was cut by 5 bases, the J end by 11 bases, with 13 bases between. CDR1 is LNHDA and CDR2 is SQIVND in the germline V gene (reference sequence). CDR3 DNA sequence: TGTGCCAGTAGTCCTCTGGGCAGGACACCCCTCCACTTT. Translating it yields CASSPLGRTPLHF.

The V gene is TRBV5-1, the J gene TRBJ1-1; possible D gene TRBD1, 6 bases. Germline CDR1 is SGHRS and CDR2 is YFSETQ. The CDR3 contains 15 residues. V was pared by 0 bases and J by 5 bases, with 14 bases between. The CDR3 here is CASSLEGEARTEAFF. The CDR3 DNA sequence: TGCGCCAGCAGCTTGGAGGGGGAAGCGAGAACTGAAGCTTTCTTT.

This clone was counted only a few times. The chain couples TRBV7-2 to TRBJ2-7; perhaps TRBD1 as D (5 bases). Trimming removed 5 bases from V and 6 bases from J, with 17 bases in between. The CDR3 has 14 residues. In germline, CDR1 is SGHTA, CDR2 FQGNSA. CDR3 DNA: TGTGCCAGCAGCCGTAGGCAGGGTTCCGCCGAGCAGTACTTC. Protein: CASSRRQGSAEQYF.

This clone was seen a handful of times. V is TRBV30 and J is TRBJ1-2, with D hard to call. The germline CDR1 and CDR2 sequences are GTSNPN and SVGIG (reference sequence). This CDR3 is 11 amino acids long. Trimming stripped 4 bases from V and 13 bases from J, with 16 bases between. The CDR3 region has the DNA TGTGCCTGGACGAGAGCAGGCCTGGCCACCTTC. Residues: CAWTRAGLATF.

This clone was counted only a few times. The rearrangement links TRBV29-1 to TRBJ2-1; maybe TRBD2 (6 bases). V was pared by 4 bases and J by 5 bases, with 12 bases between. CDR3 length equals 13 residues. The germline V gene has CDR1 SQVTM and CDR2 ANQGSEA. The CDR3 DNA reads as TGCAGCGTTGGAATTAGCGGCAACAATGAGCAGTTCTTC. It codes for CSVGISGNNEQFF.